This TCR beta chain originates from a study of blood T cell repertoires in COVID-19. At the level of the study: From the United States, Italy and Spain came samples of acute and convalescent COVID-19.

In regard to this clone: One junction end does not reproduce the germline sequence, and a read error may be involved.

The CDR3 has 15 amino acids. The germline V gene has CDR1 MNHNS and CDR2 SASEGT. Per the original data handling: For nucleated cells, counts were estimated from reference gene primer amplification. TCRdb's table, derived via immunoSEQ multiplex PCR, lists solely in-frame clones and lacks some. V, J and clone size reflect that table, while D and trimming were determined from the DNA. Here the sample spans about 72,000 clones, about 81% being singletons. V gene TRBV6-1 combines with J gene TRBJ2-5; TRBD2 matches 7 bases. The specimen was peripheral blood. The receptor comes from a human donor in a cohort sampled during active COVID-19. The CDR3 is CASREAWGGQETQYF. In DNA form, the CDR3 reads TGTGCCAGCAGGGAAGCGTGGGGGGGTCAAGAGACCCAGTACTTC.